Presented here are 5 T cell receptor beta chains from one specimen sequenced in a study of blood T cells in healthy people across ages. Primed by a sample-barcoded 5' primer and a J-beta primer mix, a second PCR proceeded for roughly 7 to 11 cycles. TCRdb passed the 5' RACE reads through MiXCR, listing each CDR3 protein once. The table lists hundreds of thousands of distinct CDR3 sequences, 22% of them singletons. Sequencing was done on a sample of blood. These receptors were taken from a man aged 70-80 years in good health.

The V call is TRBV7-9, the J call TRBJ2-3, with 13 bases identical to TRBD2. Germline-derived CDR1 and CDR2 are SEHNR and FQNEAQ (reference sequence). CDR3 length: 16 residues. V was clipped by 8 bases and J by 8 bases; unmatched bases: 13. The CDR3 bases are TGTGCCAGCTTGAGGGGACCGGGACTAGCGGGATCTACGCAGTATTTT. It is translated as CASLRGPGLAGSTQYF. Full variable domain (rest looked up from reference TRBV7-9 and TRBJ2-3): DTGVSQNPRHKITKRGQNVTFRCDPISEHNRLYWYRQTLGQGPEFLTYFQNEAQLEKSRLLSDRFSAERPKGSFSTLEIQRTEQGDSAMYLCASLRGPGLAGSTQYFGPGTRLTVL.

This rearrangement joins TRBV29-1 to TRBJ1-2; D is uncertain. Germline V gene data show CDR1 as SQVTM and CDR2 as ANQGSEA. The germline V and J ends were trimmed by 1 base and 4 bases, with 10 bases remaining between them. CDR3 length equals 13 residues. CDR3 nucleotide sequence: TGCAGCGTTGAAGGAGGTTTAGGCTATGGCTACACCTTC. Its translation is CSVEGGLGYGYTF.

This clonotype was seen a handful of times. One junction end does not reproduce the germline sequence, and a read error may be involved. V gene TRBV20-1 combines with J gene TRBJ2-3, with D maybe TRBD2 (6 bases). The germline CDR1 and CDR2 sequences are DFQATT and SNEGSKA (reference sequence). The CDR3 runs 12 residues. The CDR3 bases are TGCGGTGCACCTCGGGAGTCAGATACGCAGTATTTT. Residues: CGAPRESDTQYF.

In its sample, this clonotype was seen a few times. This rearrangement joins TRBV12-3 or TRBV12-4 to TRBJ2-7; D gene ambiguous. This CDR3 has 12 residues. The V and J ends lost 5 bases and 5 bases respectively, with 10 bases between them. The CDR3 nucleotides are TGTGCCAGCAGTCCTCAGATCGACGAGCAGTACGTC. Encoded protein: CASSPQIDEQYV.

The chain recombines TRBV7-9 with TRBJ2-5; 9 nucleotides line up with TRBD2. With 3 bases clipped from V and 2 bases from J, the junction kept 4 bases outside the gene matches. The CDR3 runs 15 residues. The germline CDR1 and CDR2 sequences are SEHNR and FQNEAQ (reference sequence). CDR3 in DNA: TGTGCCAGCAGCTTCTCTAGCGGGAAACAAGAGACCCAGTACTTC. It specifies CASSFSSGKQETQYF.